This TCR beta chain was captured in a study of CD8 T cells in Susac syndrome. J lost 0 bases, V lost 8 bases, and 5 bases had no gene match. Looked up from germline, CDR1 is GTSNPN and CDR2 is SVGIG (reference sequence). The CDR3 has 13 residues. When the RNA was reverse transcribed, random hexamers were used with an input of roughly 0.5 to 1 ug. TCRdb fed the immunoSEQ multiplex PCR reads into MiXCR, producing one record per CDR3 protein. The data contain 180,000 or so distinct CDR3 sequences, just under 95% of them seen just once; the ten biggest clones take up 0.085% to 0.13%. Sequencing was carried out using CD4+ T cells from PBMCs. The chain employs TRBV30 and TRBJ2-3; TRBD1 matches 7 bases. The TCR was taken from a human donor in good health. In DNA form, the CDR3 reads TGTGCCGGAGACAGGGCTAGCACAGATACGCAGTATTTT. Translated, it gives CAGDRASTDTQYF.